The entry below gives a single TCR beta chain sequence along with its context. Its antigen is unknown. Profiled with immunoSEQ multiplex PCR; TCRdb holds only in-frame clones, not every one. The data show tens of thousands of clones, with about 86% seen just once and 1.2% held by the top ten. This sample was taken from a study of vaccination effects on CD4 cells after COVID-19. Antigen-specific CD4+ T cells were expanded with viral peptide pools in the ViraFEST assay before sequencing. Culturing for more than eight days preceded CD4+ T cell isolation. Participants were given two doses of BNT162b2 or mRNA-1273 vaccine. The material sequenced was CD4+ T cells from PBMCs cultured with HCoV-229E spike peptides, taken after COVID-19 vaccination. The sequence was collected from a human donor who received a COVID-19 vaccine.

The CDR3: CASRPDRENTGELFF. The CDR3 DNA follows: TGTGCCAGCAGACCCGACAGGGAGAACACCGGGGAGCTGTTTTTT. V gene TRBV6-6 combines with J gene TRBJ2-2, with 7 bases aligning to TRBD1. CDR1 MNHNY and CDR2 SVGAGI come from the germline V gene (reference sequence). The ends lost 6 bases at V and 1 base at J; junction bases unmatched: 5. The CDR3 consists of 15 residues.